This T cell receptor beta chain is from a study of human T cells and chemical hapten exposure (dated by TCRdb to about 2021). About the full investigation: For sensitization, 2% DPC in acetone was applied to a 2 cm by 2 cm area of upper inner arm skin. Blood was sampled from patients pre-sensitization (week 0) and at 2, 6 and about 24 weeks after DPC sensitization. In alopecia patients, the study followed how the peripheral blood TCR repertoire changed in vivo over primary and secondary sensitization to diphenylcyclopropenone (DPC), a hapten. Patch testing was done on the upper back using Finn chambers containing 0.01% DPC, and results were scored after 6 days according to International Contact Dermatitis Research Group standards. Most of the patients in the cohort were female, and the cohort covered alopecia areata with under or over 50% scalp involvement, alopecia totalis and alopecia universalis. Throughout the roughly 24-week study period, patients were also given weekly therapeutic DPC doses on the scalp. Libraries were pooled for sequencing, and variation in per-sample TCR yields was attributed mainly to small differences in library volumes within the pool. Blood for TCR sequencing was provided by twenty-nine alopecia patients at one to four time points (pre-sensitization, 2, 6 and 24 weeks).

Paper-wide results and their limitations: Significantly more large CDR3 similarity clusters were formed by expanded TCRs than by pre-sensitization or healthy control sets, consistent with antigen-driven responses. After repeated subsampling, changes were observed in the strength of the expansion versus patch-test correlation and in the threshold at which the correlation became significant. The number of TCRs above 1 in 1000 frequency did not change with DPC sensitization; there was no evidence of global repertoire structure alterations. Because all patients had alopecia, a presumed autoimmune disease, the immune response of the patients might differ from that of healthy individuals. A positive correlation was found between the number of PT1 expanded TCRs and patch test score, with significance reached at thresholds 8, 16 and 32 but not 4.

This clonotype showed up just a few times. The target of this receptor is not known. The sample holds no much larger clone one base away, and base qualities are not on file. The library was generated by RACE. TCRdb names NextSeq 500 as the instrument used. During library preparation, unique molecular identifiers were attached to individual cDNA molecules so that TCRs could be counted quantitatively and reproducibly. Each blood RNA sample was used to sequence both TCR alpha and TCR beta chains. Turning to the authors' computational methods: A median of roughly 99,000 TCRs per sample was observed, with a range of about 23,224 to 700,000. V, J and CDR3 annotation of the TCR reads was carried out using the Decombinator software suite. Every sample was subsampled to the same number of TCRs (28,000) for the PS versus PT1 abundance plots. Expanded TCRs were defined as absent before sensitization and observed at least eight times at the 2-week time point. The raw public reads went through TCRdb reprocessing: fastp at Q25, MiXCR clone calling, in-frame beta chains kept. Rows with a matching CDR3 protein are joined into one entry that keeps the most common DNA and genes. V and J calls and clone size were set by TCRdb, not the authors. This sample comprises nearly 350,000 distinct CDR3 sequences, around 7% of them detected only once. 8.4% of the sample goes to the ten largest clones.

The germline V gene yields MNHEY for CDR1 and SVGAGI for CDR2. V sheds 0 bases and J sheds 1 base, leaving 18 bases between their ends. The CDR3 has 18 amino acids, counting the end cysteine and phenylalanine. Just the 54-base CDR3 DNA is kept, in frame starting at base 1. The time point tag for this specimen amounts to: patch test 1, 2 weeks after DPC sensitization. The treatment or condition label for this specimen denotes: therapeutic diphenylcyclopropenone sensitization with weekly scalp DPC. Blood at each patch-test visit was drawn before the patch test was applied. Patients were considered eligible if aged 18 to 70, diagnosed with alopecia and deemed suitable for DPC therapy, and patients were excluded if pregnant. Total RNA was extracted from unfractionated whole blood that had been collected in Tempus Blood RNA tubes.

The source is a woman between 18 and 30 years old with alopecia areata. Some clones in this sample may be carry-over from other donors' samples. The V and J genes are TRBV6-5 and TRBJ1-1; no D gene call is confident. Source: whole blood, taken in connection with sensitization to the hapten diphenylcyclopropenone (DPC). CDR3 reads: CASSYSTYKRDPNTEAFF. The DNA is TGTGCCAGCAGTTACTCGACATACAAGAGAGACCCGAACACTGAAGCTTTCTTT.